This record concerns one T cell receptor beta chain sequence. Its antigen is still unknown. The PCR ran on 60 Vbeta and 13 Jbeta primers. Per the study methods: Counted up in a later analysis, unique TCR beta chains came to about 80 million, with 9.5 million to 13 million shared. Clones were read by immunoSEQ multiplex PCR, and TCRdb kept only the in-frame ones, dropping some. From that table come the V and J calls and clone size; the DNA was used to work out D and trimming. The table includes some 170,000 clones, 75% detected once. This sample stems from a study of cytomegalovirus exposure and HLA in healthy donors. Study observations and caveats: Most subjects had HLA-A and HLA-B alleles reportedly predicted accurately by TCR beta sequences.

The CDR3 consists of 14 residues. The germline V gene has CDR1 SGDLS and CDR2 YYNGEE. V was pared by 4 bases and J by 0 bases, with 8 bases between. Sequencing was done on a sample of PBMCs. The source of this sequence is a male donor in good health and CMV-seronegative. The V call is TRBV9, the J call TRBJ1-3, with D unclear. The CDR3 DNA is TGTGCCAGCAGCTCGACAAGCTCTGGAAACACCATATATTTT. Residues: CASSSTSSGNTIYF.